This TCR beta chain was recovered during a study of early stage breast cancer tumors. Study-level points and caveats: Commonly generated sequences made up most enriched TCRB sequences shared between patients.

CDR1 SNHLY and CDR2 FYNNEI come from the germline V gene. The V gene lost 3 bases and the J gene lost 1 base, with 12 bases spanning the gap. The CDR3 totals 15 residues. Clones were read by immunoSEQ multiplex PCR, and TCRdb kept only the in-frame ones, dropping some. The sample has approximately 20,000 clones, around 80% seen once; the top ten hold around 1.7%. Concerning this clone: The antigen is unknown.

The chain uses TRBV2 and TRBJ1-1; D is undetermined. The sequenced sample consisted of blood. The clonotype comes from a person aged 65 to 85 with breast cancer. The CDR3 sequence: CASSDVGVTNTEAFF. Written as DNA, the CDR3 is TGTGCCAGCAGTGACGTGGGAGTTACGAACACTGAAGCTTTCTTT.